The 23 T cell receptor beta chains given below trace back to one sample, sequenced in a study of response to subunit inactivated influenza vaccine. TCRdb reprocessed the RT-PCR reads with MiXCR, giving one entry per CDR3 protein. The table includes hundreds of thousands of distinct CDR3 sequences, 10% to 15% detected once. The sequenced sample was PBMCs from blood, obtained more than 35 days after vaccination. The source of these receptors is a man between 50 and 59 years old who received an inactivated influenza vaccine.

This chain links TRBV15 with TRBJ2-7; 8 bases agree with TRBD2. The germline CDR1 and CDR2 sequences are LNHNV and YYDKDF (reference sequence). The CDR3 is 15 amino acids. The trim removed 1 base at V and 6 bases at J, leaving 8 bases unmatched. The CDR3 here is CATSRARSRGGEQYF. CDR3 in DNA: TGTGCCACCAGCAGAGCCCGGTCCCGGGGGGGCGAGCAGTACTTC.

The chain has TRBV4-3 and TRBJ2-7, with 10 positions matching TRBD2. This CDR3 has 20 amino acids. V lost 1 base and J lost 1; bases outside the gene matches: 16. The germline V gene has CDR1 LGHNA and CDR2 YSLEER. CDR3 residues: CASSQVPVLAGVPPSYEQYF. The CDR3 region has the DNA TGCGCCAGCAGCCAAGTTCCTGTTCTAGCGGGAGTGCCCCCTTCCTACGAGCAGTACTTC.

This chain links TRBV7-9 with TRBJ1-2, with no clear D. Deletions cut 2 bases from V and 2 bases from J, with 9 bases between. The CDR3 length is 14 residues. Germline CDR1 is SEHNR and CDR2 is FQNEAQ (reference sequence). CDR3 protein: CASSLPGPNYGYTF. CDR3 coding DNA: TGTGCCAGCAGCTTACCCGGTCCAAACTATGGCTACACCTTC.

The CDR3 reads CATSDGPGGLNYGYTF. CDR3 DNA sequence: TGTGCCACCAGTGACGGGCCAGGGGGCCTGAACTATGGCTACACCTTC. The V and J genes are TRBV24-1 and TRBJ1-2, with 8 bases matching TRBD1. The CDR3 runs 16 residues. The V gene's germline CDR1 is KGHDR and CDR2 SFDVKD. V dropped 4 bases and J dropped 2; count of bases not matched to a gene: 8.

The rearrangement joins TRBV12-3 or TRBV12-4 to TRBJ1-5, with no clear D. The CDR3 is 14 residues long. The V and J ends lost 6 bases and 6 bases respectively, with 15 bases between them. CDR3 bases: TGTGCCAGCAGCCAATTTGGGTCTGTTCAGCCCCAGCATTTT. Translating gives CASSQFGSVQPQHF.

This clonotype turned up a few times. This chain links TRBV5-1 with TRBJ1-2; unclear D gene. The germline V and J ends were trimmed by 0 bases and 2 bases, with 17 bases remaining between them. The CDR3 is 17 residues long. Looked up from germline, CDR1 is SGHRS and CDR2 is YFSETQ. For the CDR3, the DNA is TGCGCCAGCAGCTTGGGGGCCGGGATTAGAACCAACTATGGCTACACCTTC. Protein product: CASSLGAGIRTNYGYTF.

This chain links TRBV28 with TRBJ1-5; 9 bases line up with TRBD1. Germline V gives CDR1 MDHEN, CDR2 SYDVKM. The CDR3 runs 16 residues. V shed 4 bases, J shed 6 bases, and the junction held 10 bases outside the gene matches. CDR3 loop: CASSSWDRAGAQPQHF. The CDR3 DNA reads TGTGCCAGCAGTTCCTGGGACAGGGCAGGGGCTCAGCCCCAGCATTTT.

This clonotype was counted a few times. The rearrangement links TRBV5-6 to TRBJ2-3; no firm D call. The CDR3 is made up of 16 amino acids. V gave up 1 base and J gave up 5 bases, with 17 bases separating them. The germline CDR1 and CDR2 sequences are SGHDT and YYEEEE. This CDR3 reads CASSLRQLNLGDTQYF. The CDR3 region has the DNA TGTGCCAGCAGCTTGAGGCAGCTGAACTTGGGAGATACGCAGTATTTT.

The rearrangement joins TRBV7-2 to TRBJ1-5; no reliable D call. Trimming cost V 5 bases and J 9 bases, with 20 bases left between them. CDR1 is SGHTA and CDR2 is FQGNSA in the germline V gene. CDR3 size: 15 residues. CDR3 region: CASSEQRGETRPQHF. The CDR3 region has the DNA TGTGCCAGCAGCGAACAGCGAGGAGAGACTAGGCCCCAGCATTTT.

This clonotype was observed a handful of times. The chain uses TRBV2 and TRBJ2-1; D is possibly TRBD2 (5 bases). This CDR3 spans 14 amino acids. The V and J ends lost 6 bases and 6 bases respectively, with 15 bases between them. Germline assignment: CDR1 SNHLY and CDR2 FYNNEI. Here the CDR3 DNA reads TGTGCCAGCAGCCCACAACCCACTAGCAATGAGCAGTTCTTC. Protein: CASSPQPTSNEQFF.

The rearrangement joins TRBV10-3 to TRBJ2-2; 7 positions agree with TRBD1. The CDR3 totals 16 residues. CDR1 is ENHRY, CDR2 SYGVKD, per germline. V shed 4 bases, J shed 1 base, and the junction held 6 bases outside the gene matches. The CDR3 sequence: CAISGQGARNTGELFF. Here the CDR3 DNA reads TGTGCCATCAGTGGACAGGGAGCACGGAACACCGGGGAGCTGTTTTTT.

The chain joins TRBV6-4 to TRBJ2-3; 8 bases align to TRBD2. CDR3 length: 19 residues. Per the germline V gene, CDR1 is MRHNA and CDR2 is SNTAGT. Losses at the gene ends were 7 bases for V and 5 bases for J; bases not matched to a gene: 23. CDR3 DNA: TGTGCCAGCAAAGAACCCCCCCCCGCGGGCGGGGGGCCGGGAGATACGCAGTATTTT. Its protein is CASKEPPPAGGGPGDTQYF.

This clonotype was seen more than once but under ten times. The chain carries TRBV12-3 or TRBV12-4 and TRBJ2-5; TRBD2 might be the D (7 bases). The V gene lost 2 bases and the J gene lost 9 bases, with 10 bases spanning the gap. The CDR3 loop spans 12 amino acids. The CDR3 here is CASSLPGGPQYF. For the CDR3, the DNA is TGTGCCAGCAGTTTACCCGGGGGGCCCCAGTACTTC.

V is TRBV28 and J is TRBJ2-1, with 9 bases lining up with TRBD2. V dropped 3 bases and J dropped 1; count of bases not matched to a gene: 13. The CDR3 consists of 19 residues. The germline V gene encodes CDR1 MDHEN and CDR2 SYDVKM. CDR3 amino acids: CASSLPSHRREGSYNEQFF. The CDR3 nucleotides read TGTGCCAGCAGTTTGCCCTCACATAGGCGGGAGGGTTCCTACAATGAGCAGTTCTTC.

This clonotype was counted at least ten times. This chain uses TRBV29-1 with TRBJ2-7, with 10 bases matching TRBD1. Looked up from germline, CDR1 is SQVTM and CDR2 is ANQGSEA. The junction had 6 bases not matched to a gene; V was cut back by 4 bases and J by 3 bases. This CDR3 spans 14 amino acids. The CDR3 loop is CSVVKGQGDYEQYF. For the CDR3, the DNA is TGCAGCGTTGTAAAAGGACAGGGGGACTACGAGCAGTACTTC.

V gene TRBV6-1 combines with J gene TRBJ1-1; 7 bases map to TRBD1. The germline CDR1 and CDR2 sequences are MNHNS and SASEGT. The CDR3 runs 14 residues. V shed 5 bases, J shed 8 bases, and the junction held 11 bases outside the gene matches. The DNA of the CDR3 is TGTGCCAGCAGTCCCCCGGGACAGCTGCCCGAAGCTTTCTTT. Protein sequence: CASSPPGQLPEAFF.

This clonotype was picked up a small number of times. This chain links TRBV7-9 with TRBJ1-1; D remains unclear. The CDR3 contains 14 residues. Trimming took off 2 bases at V and 0 bases at J, with 7 bases between the two ends. Germline-derived CDR1 and CDR2 are SEHNR and FQNEAQ (reference sequence). The CDR3 reads CASSLISVNTEAFF. The CDR3 nucleotides are TGTGCCAGCAGCTTAATTTCGGTGAACACTGAAGCTTTCTTT.

This clonotype was observed many times. The chain joins TRBV5-1 to TRBJ2-7, with D perhaps TRBD1 or TRBD2 (6 bases each). The CDR3 is 13 amino acids. Germline V gene sequence: CDR1 SGHRS, CDR2 YFSETQ. The V and J ends lost 1 base and 5 bases respectively, with 10 bases between them. The CDR3 loop is CASSLRGPHEQYF. For the CDR3, the DNA is TGCGCCAGCAGCTTGCGGGGGCCCCACGAGCAGTACTTC.

V gene TRBV27 combines with J gene TRBJ2-5; weak D call: TRBD2 (5 bases). V was cut by 5 bases and J by 0 bases, with 16 bases left in between. CDR3 length: 16 amino acids. The germline CDR1 and CDR2 sequences are MNHEY and SMNVEV (reference sequence). The CDR3 region has the DNA TGTGCCAGCAGTCCCTCCGCGGGCAACTACCAAGAGACCCAGTACTTC. It specifies CASSPSAGNYQETQYF.

This clonotype was found a few times. V usage is TRBV12-3 or TRBV12-4 and J usage is TRBJ1-1, with D uncertain. The CDR3 contains 14 residues. V was cut by 4 bases and J by 3 bases, with 12 bases left in between. In DNA form, the CDR3 reads TGTGCCAGCAGTTGGGCCGGGGAAGACACTGAAGCTTTCTTT. Translation: CASSWAGEDTEAFF.

Of note for this clonotype: At one end, the junction sequence differs from germline, possibly due to a read error. This chain uses TRBV27 with TRBJ2-3; 12 positions agree with TRBD1. This CDR3 has 19 residues. Germline V gives CDR1 MNHEY, CDR2 SMNVEV (reference sequence). CDR3 in amino acids: CTSRMDRDRGLSSTDTQYF. In nucleotides, the CDR3 is TGCACCAGCAGGATGGATCGGGACAGGGGGCTCTCTAGCACAGATACGCAGTATTTT.

In this sample, this clonotype turned up many times. The CDR3 here is CASSSGSGTGGYTF. The CDR3 DNA reads as TGTGCCAGCAGTTCTGGGAGCGGGACAGGCGGCTACACCTTC. This sequence joins TRBV7-3 and TRBJ1-2, with 8 bases identical to TRBD1. Germline CDR1 is SGHTA and CDR2 is FQGTGA. Unmatched junction bases numbered 11, after V lost 6 bases and J lost 8 bases. This CDR3 is 14 amino acids long.

This clonotype was seen a handful of times. The chain joins TRBV7-9 to TRBJ2-1; 8 bases match TRBD2. The germline CDR1 and CDR2 sequences are SEHNR and FQNEAQ (reference sequence). The CDR3 covers 14 residues. The J segment lost 8 bases and the V segment lost 4 bases, leaving 7 bases of the junction unmatched. CDR3 in DNA: TGTGCCAGCAGCTCAGGACGGGGGGGCTATGAGCAGTTCTTC. Encoded protein: CASSSGRGGYEQFF.